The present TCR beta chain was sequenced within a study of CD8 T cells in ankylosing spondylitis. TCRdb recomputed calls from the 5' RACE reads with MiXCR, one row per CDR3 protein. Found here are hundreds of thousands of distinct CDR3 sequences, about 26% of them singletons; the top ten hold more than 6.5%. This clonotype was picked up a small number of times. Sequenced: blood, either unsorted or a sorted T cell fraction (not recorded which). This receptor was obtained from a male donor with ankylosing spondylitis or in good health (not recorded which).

For the CDR3, the DNA is TGCAGCGTGTGGACTAGCGGCTACGAGCAGTACTTC. It yields the protein CSVWTSGYEQYF. The chain carries TRBV29-1 and TRBJ2-7, with 10 bases identical to TRBD2. The germline V gene has CDR1 SQVTM and CDR2 ANQGSEA. CDR3 size: 12 residues. The V segment lost 6 bases and the J segment 3 bases; nucleotides outside the gene matches: 2.